A selection of T cell receptor beta chains follows, all from one sample in a study of T cells in Graves' hyperthyroidism and ophthalmopathy. TCRdb itself ran the multiplex PCR reads through MiXCR, one entry per CDR3 protein. This sample has more than 650,000 distinct CDR3 sequences; less than 15% occur once, and the top ten carry 10%. The sample was blood. These receptors originate from a woman between 18 and 29 years old with Graves' hyperthyroidism. Both conserved end residues are part of each CDR3. D genes are given only for firm matches.

v_call	d_call	j_call	cdr3_aa
TRBV19	TRBD2	TRBJ2-2	CASSIDLSGSMHTGELFF
TRBV6-1	TRBD2	TRBJ2-1	CASSSRTSGRSYNEQFF
TRBV7-9	-	TRBJ1-1	CASSSEGVGTEAFF
TRBV7-3	-	TRBJ2-1	CASSLRRTSYNEQFF
TRBV20-1	TRBD2	TRBJ2-3	CSARDYEREGLADTQYF
TRBV7-9	TRBD1	TRBJ1-4	CASGITGGDEKLFF
TRBV7-9	-	TRBJ2-2	CASLAGGTGELFF
TRBV9	-	TRBJ1-1	CASSVAGGGTEAFF
TRBV20-1	-	TRBJ1-5	CSATTMGVYSNQPQHF
TRBV2	TRBD2	TRBJ2-3	CASSRLAGGHADTQYF
TRBV20-1	-	TRBJ1-5	CSAEDIGGNQPQHF
TRBV28	-	TRBJ2-2	CASSLETTTGELFF
TRBV19	TRBD1	TRBJ2-7	CASSIRQGPIINHEQYF